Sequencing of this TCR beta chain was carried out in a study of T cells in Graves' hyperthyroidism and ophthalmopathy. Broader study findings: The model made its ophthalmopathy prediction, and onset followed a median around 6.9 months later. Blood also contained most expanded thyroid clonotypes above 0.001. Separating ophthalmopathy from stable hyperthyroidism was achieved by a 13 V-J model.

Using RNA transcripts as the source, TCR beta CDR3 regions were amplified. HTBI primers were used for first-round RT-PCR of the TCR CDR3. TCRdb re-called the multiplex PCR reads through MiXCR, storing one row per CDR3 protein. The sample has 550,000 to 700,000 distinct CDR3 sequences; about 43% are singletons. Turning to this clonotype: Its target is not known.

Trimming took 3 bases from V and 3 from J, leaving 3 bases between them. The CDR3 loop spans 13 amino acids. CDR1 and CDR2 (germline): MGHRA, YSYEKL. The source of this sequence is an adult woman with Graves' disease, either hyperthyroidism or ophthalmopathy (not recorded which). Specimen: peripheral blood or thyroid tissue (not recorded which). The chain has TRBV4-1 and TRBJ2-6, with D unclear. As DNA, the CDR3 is TGCGCCAGCAGCCATTTTGGGGCCAACGTCCTGACTTTC. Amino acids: CASSHFGANVLTF.